Each of the 22 T cell receptor beta chains below was sequenced from the same sample in a study of tumor and adjacent non-tumor tissue in lung cancer. Three rounds of nested PCR, following a modified ARM-PCR protocol, produced the TCRbeta library. TCRdb fed the multiplex PCR reads into MiXCR, producing one record per CDR3 protein. The table shows more than 120,000 distinct CDR3 sequences, with around 60% occurring only once. RNA was extracted from bulk tissue without any cell sorting. The source material was lung tumor tissue. The receptor source for this set is a man between 60 and 75 years old with small cell lung cancer.

The V gene is TRBV4-2, the J gene TRBJ2-1, with TRBD2 identical over 8 bases. The CDR3 has 15 amino acids. Germline CDR1 is LGHNA and CDR2 is YNFKEQ. J lost 7 bases, V lost 1 base, and 6 bases had no gene match. The CDR3 here is CASSQGREVHNEQFF. CDR3 DNA sequence: TGTGCCAGCAGCCAAGGGCGGGAGGTGCATAATGAGCAGTTCTTC.

This clonotype was seen only once. The junction does not match germline at one end; this may be a read error. The genes are TRBV11-3 and TRBJ2-2; D may be TRBD2 (6 bases). The CDR3 spans 14 residues. Germline lookup yields CDR1 SGHNT and CDR2 YENEEA. The chain's CDR3 is CASSFGGNTGGLFF. The CDR3, as DNA: TGTGCCAGCAGCTTCGGCGGAAATACCGGGGGGCTGTTTTTT.

Concerning this clonotype itself: A read error may be the cause here, since a much bigger clone is one base away. The conserved phenylalanine or tryptophan normally closing the CDR3 is absent here, so this likely arose from a read error. This sequence joins TRBV6-5 and TRBJ2-7; 8 nucleotides align to TRBD1. In germline, CDR1 is MNHEY, CDR2 SVGAGI. V lost 4 bases and J lost 5; bases outside the gene matches: 7. This CDR3 has 14 residues. This CDR3 reads CASSWGQGADEQYL. CDR3 bases: TGTGCCAGCAGTTGGGGGCAGGGGGCGGACGAGCAGTACTTA.

The V and J genes are TRBV11-1 and TRBJ2-7; unclear D gene. This CDR3 comprises 13 residues. Germline V gene lookup returns CDR1 SGHAT and CDR2 FQDESV (reference sequence). CDR3 nucleotides: TGTACCAGTAGCCTAAACTTGGGGTACGAGCAGTACGTC. This encodes CTSSLNLGYEQYV.

Comments on this clonotype: The junction departs from the called germline gene at one end, perhaps through a read error. This chain joins TRBV12-3 or TRBV12-4 and TRBJ2-2; D is possibly TRBD2 (5 bases). This CDR3 comprises 15 residues. The CDR3 spells CASCFDYPDTGELFF. CDR3 sequence (DNA): TGTGCCAGCTGTTTTGACTACCCAGACACCGGGGAGCTGTTTTTT.

This clonotype was observed a handful of times. CDR3 nucleotides: TGTGCCAGCAGCTTCGGGACAGGGGGCAACGAGCAGTACTTC. Translated, it gives CASSFGTGGNEQYF. This chain uses TRBV5-6 with TRBJ2-7; the match to TRBD1 covers 12 bases. The trim removed 2 bases at V and 5 bases at J, leaving 2 bases unmatched. Germline CDR1 SGHDT, CDR2 YYEEEE. This CDR3 contains 14 residues.

As to this clonotype: The final CDR3 position lacks the conserved phenylalanine or tryptophan, pointing to a likely read error. It is unclear where the CDR3 begins or ends on the DNA, so no DNA is shown, and the CDR3 is as TCRdb lists it. This chain uses TRBV11-2 with TRBJ2-1; TRBD2 is the table's D call and was not checked against the DNA. CDR1 and CDR2 (germline): SGHAT, FQNNGV. With termini counted, the CDR3 has 16 amino acids. This chain's CDR3 is CDSSFRADSSYNEQLL.

A remark on this clonotype: A read error is possible here, since a much larger clone lies one base away. The chain couples TRBV20-1 to TRBJ2-1; D is undetermined. Germline V CDR1 and CDR2: DFQATT, SNEGSKA (reference sequence). The CDR3 covers 12 residues. Trimming stripped 6 bases from V and 7 bases from J, with 13 bases between. CDR3 protein: CSAPSVVNEQFF. Written as DNA, the CDR3 is TGCAGTGCACCCAGCGTGGTGAATGAGCAGTTCTTC.

The chain employs TRBV7-8 and TRBJ2-2, with 8 bases aligning to TRBD2. Losses at the gene ends were 7 bases for V and 9 bases for J; bases not matched to a gene: 13. There are 15 residues in the CDR3. CDR1 and CDR2 from the germline V gene are SGHVS and FQNEAQ. The CDR3 DNA is TGTGCCAGCATCTACGGCGGGAGGTTGGCCCGGGAGCTGTTTTTT. It codes for CASIYGGRLARELFF.

The V gene is TRBV13, the J gene TRBJ2-7; D call uncertain. The CDR3 has 14 amino acids. CDR1 is PRHDT, CDR2 FYEKMQ, per germline (reference sequence). The CDR3 DNA reads TGTGCCAGCATCTTACGGATCAACCCCTATGAGCAGTACGTC. Protein: CASILRINPYEQYV.

The genes are TRBV11-2 and TRBJ2-7, with 7 bases lining up with TRBD1. Germline assignment: CDR1 SGHAT and CDR2 FQNNGV. The V and J ends lost 2 bases and 7 bases, in that order; junction bases with no gene match: 8. The CDR3 contains 14 residues. CDR3 sequence reads: CASSLNRGPSEQYF. CDR3 bases: TGTGCCAGCAGCTTAAACAGGGGTCCCTCAGAGCAGTACTTC.

Concerning this clonotype itself: A much more abundant neighbour one base away suggests this may be a read error. The chain carries TRBV6-5 and TRBJ2-2; D is undetermined. The CDR3 totals 12 residues. Germline CDR1 and CDR2: MNHEY and SVGAGI. The CDR3 region is CANSTWAGELFF. The CDR3 bases are TGTGCCAACAGTACCTGGGCCGGGGAGCTGTTTTTT.

This clonotype was recorded a few times. The V gene is TRBV6-5, the J gene TRBJ2-1; D remains ambiguous. The CDR3 covers 13 residues. V gave up 0 bases and J gave up 5 bases, with 5 bases separating them. Germline-derived CDR1 and CDR2 are MNHEY and SVGAGI. The CDR3 here is CASSYSADNEQFF. The CDR3 DNA reads TGTGCCAGCAGTTACTCGGCGGACAATGAGCAGTTCTTC.

The gene calls are TRBV28 and TRBJ2-6; no firm D call. Germline V gives CDR1 MDHEN, CDR2 SYDVKM. This CDR3 has 12 residues. The CDR3 DNA is TGTGCTTCTAGAACCGGGGCCAACGTCCTGACTTTC. It encodes CASRTGANVLTF.

As for this clonotype: One base away lies a much larger clone, so this may be a sequencing read error. The chain links TRBV20-1 to TRBJ2-1; TRBD2 matches 9 bases. The CDR3 consists of 16 residues. J was trimmed by 3 bases and V by 1 base; bases with no gene match: 7. The germline V gene encodes CDR1 DFQATT and CDR2 SNEGSKA (reference sequence). The CDR3 region is CSARGPDSGGYNEQFF. The CDR3 nucleotides read TGCAGTGCTAGAGGCCCCGATAGCGGGGGCTACAATGAGCAGTTCTTC.

The chain combines TRBV28 with TRBJ2-7, with D unresolved. Trimming took 3 bases from V and 6 from J, leaving 9 bases between them. Germline CDR1 is MDHEN and CDR2 is SYDVKM. The CDR3 covers 12 residues. The CDR3 loop reads CASSFERTEQYF. The DNA for the CDR3 is TGTGCCAGCAGTTTTGAAAGGACCGAGCAGTACTTC.

The rearrangement links TRBV20-1 to TRBJ2-5, with a weak D call TRBD1 (5 bases). The CDR3 runs to 13 residues. Trimming took 8 bases from V and 2 from J, leaving 15 bases between them. Germline CDR1 reads DFQATT; CDR2 reads SNEGSKA (reference sequence). In nucleotides, the CDR3 is TGCAGTCCAAGACTGACAGCTCAAGAGACCCAGTACTTC. This gives the protein CSPRLTAQETQYF.

This clonotype was detected once. The chain employs TRBV2 and TRBJ2-5, with 8 bases that match TRBD2. CDR1 SNHLY and CDR2 FYNNEI come from the germline V gene. This CDR3 comprises 14 residues. Trimming cost V 8 bases and J 5 bases; bases outside gene matches: 10. The CDR3 protein is CASSVGSGTETQYF. The CDR3 nucleotides are TGTGCCAGCTCAGTGGGTAGCGGGACGGAGACCCAGTACTTC.

As to this clonotype: One end of the junction does not line up with germline, which may come from a read error. The CDR3 DNA sequence: TGTGCCAGCAATTCGTGGGCGCGGGAGCAGACAGATATGCAGTATTTT. It yields the protein CASNSWAREQTDMQYF. The rearrangement links TRBV11-3 to TRBJ2-3; 7 bases align to TRBD2. This CDR3 has 16 residues. The V gene's germline CDR1 is SGHNT and CDR2 YENEEA.

V gene TRBV20-1 combines with J gene TRBJ2-2, with no clear D. Trimming removed 2 bases at V and 9 bases at J, with 16 bases between. CDR1 and CDR2 (germline): DFQATT, SNEGSKA (reference sequence). The CDR3 is made up of 14 amino acids. CDR3 region: CSARSVRTTWELFF. CDR3 nucleotides: TGCAGTGCTAGAAGCGTCCGAACCACTTGGGAGCTGTTTTTT.

This clonotype was recorded only once. The chain has TRBV29-1 and TRBJ1-1; possible D gene TRBD1, 5 bases. The length of the CDR3 is 13 residues. V lost 4 bases, J lost 6 bases, and 15 bases lay in between. CDR1 and CDR2 (germline): SQVTM, ANQGSEA. The CDR3 loop reads CSVAGGAGAEAFF. For the CDR3, the DNA is TGCAGCGTTGCCGGGGGAGCGGGCGCTGAAGCTTTCTTT. Full variable domain (rest looked up from reference TRBV29-1 and TRBJ1-1): SAVISQKPSRDICQRGTSLTIQCQVDSQVTMMFWYRQQPGQSLTLIATANQGSEATYESGFVIDKFPISRPNLTFSTLTVSNMSPEDSSIYLCSVAGGAGAEAFFGQGTRLTVV.

The chain has TRBV28 and TRBJ2-5, with D perhaps matching TRBD1 or TRBD2 (5 bases each). Trimming removed 11 bases at V and 5 bases at J, with 21 bases between. The CDR3 length is 14 residues. Looked up from germline, CDR1 is MDHEN and CDR2 is SYDVKM. CDR3 sequence: CAGTPWGGHETQYF. In nucleotides, the CDR3 is TGTGCCGGCACACCATGGGGCGGGCATGAGACCCAGTACTTC.